This TCR beta chain was sequenced for a study of T cells in localized non-small cell lung cancer. As regards this clone: Its antigen remains unknown.

CDR3 length: 14 amino acids. V gave up 6 bases and J gave up 6 bases, with 15 bases separating them. Germline CDR1 and CDR2: LNHDA and SQIVND (reference sequence). Regarding the study as a whole: Highest T cell clonality was seen in uninvolved adjacent lung, surpassing that measured in tumor.

Measured with immunoSEQ multiplex PCR; TCRdb has only the in-frame clones, and not every one. The sample holds approximately 11,000 clones, roughly half seen once. The J gene is TRBJ1-5, the V gene TRBV19; possible D gene TRBD1, 6 bases. The specimen was lymph node tissue, collected before any cancer treatment. The clonotype was recovered from a woman aged 35-70 years with stage II squamous cell lung carcinoma. CDR3 amino acids: CASRDRKGVQPQHF. The CDR3 coding sequence is TGTGCCAGTAGGGACCGAAAGGGGGTTCAGCCCCAGCATTTT.